A selection of T cell receptor beta chains follows, all from one sample in a study of blood T cell repertoires in COVID-19. Repertoires were generated with immunoSEQ multiplex PCR, while TCRdb's copy carries only in-frame clones and drops some. Of about 26,000 clones detected, 75% to 85% appear once; the ten largest clones hold approximately 23%. The sequenced sample consisted of peripheral blood. Every receptor here comes from a human donor in a cohort sampled during active COVID-19. Both conserved end residues are part of each CDR3. Each record gives: D gene, clone size, V gene, J gene, CDR3 DNA, CDR3 protein. D genes are given only for firm matches. A row's size may be missing; if present it is once, few, many or a size class.

-	-	TRBV27	TRBJ1-1	TGTGCCAGCAGCTCCCGGGGGGGGGAGAGTGAAGCTTTCTTT	CASSSRGGESEAFF
TRBD2	once	TRBV10-3	TRBJ2-7	TGTGCCATCAGTGAGAGCGCGGGAGGCGTCTACGAGCAGTACTTC	CAISESAGGVYEQYF
-	-	TRBV27	TRBJ1-4	TGTGCCAGCAGACGGGGGGGATACACTAATGAAAAACTGTTTTTT	CASRRGGYTNEKLFF
TRBD1	-	TRBV7-2	TRBJ2-3	TGTGCCAGCCGCCCCGGGACAGGGGTGGCAGATACGCAGTATTTT	CASRPGTGVADTQYF
TRBD1	-	TRBV27	TRBJ1-1	TGTGCCAGCAGTGTAACAGGGGAAACTGAAGCTTTCTTT	CASSVTGETEAFF
TRBD1	once	TRBV24-1	TRBJ2-4	TGTGCCACCAGTGATCGACAGGGGGCAAACATTCAGTACTTC	CATSDRQGANIQYF
-	-	TRBV4-1	TRBJ2-1	TGCGCCAGCAGCCAAGACCAGCGGTACAATGAGCAGTTCTTC	CASSQDQRYNEQFF
-	-	TRBV11-2	TRBJ2-3	TGTGCCAGCAGCTTAGATGGGCAGCCACAACTCTTTACGCAGTATTTT	CASSLDGQPQLFTQYF
TRBD1	-	TRBV2	TRBJ2-5	TGTGCCAGCAGTGAAGTTTTGACAGGGGAGGAAGAGACCCAGTACTTC	CASSEVLTGEEETQYF
TRBD2	few	TRBV9	TRBJ2-7	TGTGCCAGCAGCGTATCTAGCGGGAGCTCCTACGAGCAGTACTTC	CASSVSSGSSYEQYF
TRBD1	-	TRBV27	TRBJ2-5	TGTGCCAGCAGTCCGCCAGCCTGGGACAGGGGTATTCCAGAGACCCAGTACTTC	CASSPPAWDRGIPETQYF
TRBD1	few	TRBV2	TRBJ1-6	TGTGCCAGCAGGGCGGACAGGGAATACTCACCCCTCCACTTT	CASRADREYSPLHF
-	-	TRBV5-6	TRBJ1-4	TGTGCCAGCAGCCCGACAGGTCCTAATGAAAAACTGTTTTTT	CASSPTGPNEKLFF
TRBD2	-	TRBV27	TRBJ2-3	TGTGCCAGCAGCCGCGGACTAGCGGGAGGCGAGAGCACAGATACGCAGTATTTT	CASSRGLAGGESTDTQYF
-	-	TRBV7-9	TRBJ1-1	TGTGCCAGCAGCTTACCCGGGGGGTCTGAAGCTTTCTTT	CASSLPGGSEAFF
TRBD1	-	TRBV4-3	TRBJ1-2	TGCGCCAGCAGCCCCGAAGTGCGGGCGGACAGGGGGACTCATGGCTACACCTTC	CASSPEVRADRGTHGYTF
-	-	TRBV7-9	TRBJ1-4	TGTGCCAGCAGCTTAATGGAGGAAAAACTGTTTTTT	CASSLMEEKLFF
TRBD1	-	TRBV15	TRBJ2-2	TGTGCCACCAGCAGCTTCGTGGGACAGGGGGCTATTCAACCCGGGGAGCTGTTTTTT	CATSSFVGQGAIQPGELFF
TRBD1	-	TRBV18	TRBJ1-5	TGTGCCAGCTCACCCACAGGGGCGGTTCAGCCCCAGCATTTT	CASSPTGAVQPQHF
-	few	TRBV18	TRBJ2-1	TGTGCCAGCTCACCTGTGAAGGGGAGGTACAATGAGCAGTTCTTC	CASSPVKGRYNEQFF
-	-	TRBV28	TRBJ2-2	TGTGCCAGCACGGGGTGGGAGAACACCGGGGAGCTGTTTTTT	CASTGWENTGELFF
TRBD2	-	TRBV4-3	TRBJ2-1	TGCGCCAGCAGCCTGGGACTAGCGGGAGCTAATGAGCAGTTCTTC	CASSLGLAGANEQFF
TRBD1	-	TRBV3-1/TRBV3-2	TRBJ1-1	TGTGCCAGCAGCCACCCGGGACAGGGGGCTTTGTGGGCTTTCTTT	CASSHPGQGALWAFF
-	once	TRBV5-6	TRBJ2-1	TGTGCCAGCAGCTTGATGGAGGGATTGTTCTTC	CASSLMEGLFF
-	-	TRBV18	TRBJ2-1	TGTGCCAGCTCACCCCTCGGAGACAATGAGCAGTTCTTC	CASSPLGDNEQFF
TRBD1	-	TRBV19	TRBJ2-7	TGTGCCAGTAGCGCTGGACAGGGTGACTACGAGCAGTACTTC	CASSAGQGDYEQYF
TRBD1	once	TRBV13	TRBJ1-6	TGTGCCAGCAGCAACGACAGGGGAGGTTCACCCCTCCACTTT	CASSNDRGGSPLHF
TRBD2	-	TRBV28	TRBJ2-7	TGTGCCATAAAGAGGAGGACTAGCGGCAACTACGAGCAGTACTTC	CAIKRRTSGNYEQYF
-	once	TRBV6-6	TRBJ2-3	TGTGCCAGCAGTTACGGTGCTAGCGCGTCAACAGATACGCAGTATTTT	CASSYGASASTDTQYF
TRBD1	-	TRBV7-9	TRBJ2-2	TGTGCCAGCAGCTTGGGGACAGCGAACACCGGGGAGCTGTTTTTT	CASSLGTANTGELFF
-	few	TRBV2	TRBJ2-7	TGTGCCAGCAGTGTTGGAGCGTACTCCTACGAGCAGTACTTC	CASSVGAYSYEQYF
TRBD1	once	TRBV14	TRBJ2-5	TGTGCCAGCAGCCGGAAGGAGACAGGGTACCAAGAGACCCAGTACTTC	CASSRKETGYQETQYF
-	once	TRBV19	TRBJ1-6	TGTGCCAGTAGTATAGATCTATTCCCCACAGGGAATTCACCCCTCCACTTT	CASSIDLFPTGNSPLHF
-	-	TRBV7-3	TRBJ2-1	TGTGCCAGCAGCCCCCTAGGAGCCTACAATGAGCAGTTCTTC	CASSPLGAYNEQFF
TRBD2	-	TRBV4-3	TRBJ2-7	TGCGCCAGCAGCGTAGGGACTAGCGGGAGTTGTCTTTGCGAGCAGTACTTC	CASSVGTSGSCLCEQYF
-	once	TRBV6-4	TRBJ2-2	TGTGCCAGCAGTGAAGTTCCAGTTTTGGGAGGCGGGGAGCTGTTTTTT	CASSEVPVLGGGELFF
-	-	TRBV21-1	TRBJ1-2	TGTGCCAGCAGCAAATGGGAGGCCAGGGAGAGCTCTGGCTACACCTTC	CASSKWEARESSGYTF
-	-	TRBV7-9	TRBJ2-7	TGTGCCAGCAGCCCAACAGAGTACTCCTACGAGCAGTACTTC	CASSPTEYSYEQYF
TRBD2	-	TRBV2	TRBJ2-2	TGTGCCAGCAGGGGGACTAGCATGCCCGGGGAGCTGTTTTTT	CASRGTSMPGELFF
TRBD1	once	TRBV6-6	TRBJ2-7	TGTGCCAGTACGGGACAGTCCTACGAGCAGTACTTC	CASTGQSYEQYF
-	-	TRBV27	TRBJ1-1	TGTGCCAGCAGTTTTCGGGGGGGGACTGAAGCTTTCTTT	CASSFRGGTEAFF
-	once	TRBV7-9	TRBJ1-1	TGTGCCAGCAGTTTGAGAGCGACAGGAACTGAAGCTTTCTTT	CASSLRATGTEAFF
TRBD1	-	TRBV27	TRBJ2-1	TGTGCCAGCAGTCACCTCGGGACAGGGGCTCTCAGTGAGCAGTTCTTC	CASSHLGTGALSEQFF
-	-	TRBV4-1	TRBJ2-7	TGCGCCAGCAGCCAAGACCAGGGGGGAGGATACTACGAGCAGTACTTC	CASSQDQGGGYYEQYF
-	-	TRBV5-5	TRBJ2-6	TGTGCCAGCAGCTTCCAGGGTACTGGGGCCAACGTCCTGACTTTC	CASSFQGTGANVLTF
-	-	TRBV12-5	TRBJ2-3	TGTGCTAGTGGTTTCGGCACAGATACGCAGTATTTT	CASGFGTDTQYF
TRBD1	once	TRBV9	TRBJ1-3	TGTGCCAGCAGCGTAGAGGGACAGGGGATTGGAAACACCATATATTTT	CASSVEGQGIGNTIYF
TRBD1	-	TRBV20-1	TRBJ1-1	TGCAGTGCCGTGGGACAGCAAGCTTTCTTT	CSAVGQQAFF
TRBD1	-	TRBV7-3	TRBJ1-2	TGTGCCAGCAGCACCGGACAGGGGGCTGGCTACACCTTC	CASSTGQGAGYTF
-	-	TRBV21-1	TRBJ2-3	TGTGCCAGCAGCAAGGCGCTCGCGGGGGACACAGATACGCAGTATTTT	CASSKALAGDTDTQYF
-	-	TRBV2	TRBJ1-2	TGTGCCAGCCCTTCAAATATAGGGGCGTATGGCTACACCTTC	CASPSNIGAYGYTF
-	-	TRBV5-6	TRBJ2-2	TGTGCCAGCAGCTTTCCCCCCCAGGGAAACACCGGGGAGCTGTTTTTT	CASSFPPQGNTGELFF
TRBD2	-	TRBV15	TRBJ2-7	TGTGCCACCAGCTTCAGCGGGGGGTACGATCGGACTCAATCGGGGCAGTACTTC	CATSFSGGYDRTQSGQYF
TRBD2	-	TRBV6-5	TRBJ2-3	TGTGCCAGCAGTTTTTCGCGGGGGAACACAGATACGCAGTATTTT	CASSFSRGNTDTQYF
TRBD1	-	TRBV7-2	TRBJ1-5	TGTGCCAGCAGCTTGGGGGACAGGGTTTTCGGCAGCAATCAGCCCCAGCATTTT	CASSLGDRVFGSNQPQHF
TRBD1	-	TRBV24-1	TRBJ2-5	TGTGCCACCAGTGCCGGGACAGGGGTGGAGACCCAGTACTTC	CATSAGTGVETQYF
-	-	TRBV5-1	TRBJ2-2	TGCGCCAGCAGCTTTACACTAGTCCCCGGGGAGCTGTTTTTT	CASSFTLVPGELFF
-	-	TRBV2	TRBJ1-1	TGTGCCAGCATCGCGGCAGCAATGAACACTGAAGCTTTCTTT	CASIAAAMNTEAFF
TRBD1	-	TRBV11-3	TRBJ2-5	TGTGCCAGCAGCTCAACCCTAGGGGGCGGCGAGACCCAGTACTTC	CASSSTLGGGETQYF